The text below deals with one T cell receptor beta chain. This entry is derived from a study of beta chain features in type 1 diabetes. Reverse transcription of all isolated RNA meant that expressed TCRB transcripts were sequenced. Clones were sequenced by immunoSEQ multiplex PCR, and TCRdb holds only the in-frame ones, with some missing. The data show under 450,000 clones, more than 12% seen once. V was clipped by 3 bases and J by 6 bases; unmatched bases: 4. From germline, CDR1 is LGHNA and CDR2 YNFKEQ. The CDR3 has 13 residues. The sample taken for sequencing was naive CD4+ T cells from blood. The chain has TRBV4-2 and TRBJ1-2; 7 nucleotides line up with TRBD1. This clonotype was obtained from a woman under 30 in good health. CDR3 coding DNA: TGTGCCAGCAGCCAGGCCGACAGGGATGGCTACACCTTC. Translated, it gives CASSQADRDGYTF.